This TCR beta chain was captured in a study of blood T cell repertoires in COVID-19. Study-wide background: The United States, Italy and Spain supplied acute and convalescent COVID-19 samples.

Authors' analysis steps: Reference gene primer amplification yielded estimated nucleated cell counts. Generated by immunoSEQ multiplex PCR, the TCRdb table keeps only in-frame clones and is missing some. V and J calls and clone size follow that table, whereas D and trimming were derived from the DNA. This table holds approximately 180,000 clones, around three quarters found once. Individuals aged 18 to 89 years were recruited from about two dozen US areas. Participant-reported clinical history was the basis for cohort assignment. V lost 1 base to trimming and J lost 4 bases; unmatched junction nucleotides: 4. This CDR3 has 15 amino acids. CDR1 and CDR2 from the germline V gene are SEHNR and FQNEAQ (reference sequence).

This clonotype was obtained from a woman aged 45-59 years with acute COVID-19. Specimen: PBMCs or T cells enriched from blood (not recorded which). The chain recombines TRBV7-9 with TRBJ1-2; 9 positions match TRBD1. The CDR3 region has the DNA TGTGCCAGCAGCTTAGTCGGACAGGGGCGCTATGGCTACACCTTC. This translates into CASSLVGQGRYGYTF.